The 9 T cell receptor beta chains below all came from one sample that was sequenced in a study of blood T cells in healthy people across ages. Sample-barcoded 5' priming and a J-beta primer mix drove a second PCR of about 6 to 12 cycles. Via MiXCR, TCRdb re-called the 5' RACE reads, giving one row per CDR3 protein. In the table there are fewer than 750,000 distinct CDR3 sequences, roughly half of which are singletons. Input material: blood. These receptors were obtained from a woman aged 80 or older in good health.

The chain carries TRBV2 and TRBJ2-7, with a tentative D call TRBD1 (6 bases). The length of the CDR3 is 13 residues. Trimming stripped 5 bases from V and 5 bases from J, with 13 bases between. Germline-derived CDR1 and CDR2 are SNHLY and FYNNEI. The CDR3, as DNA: TGTGCCAGCAGTTATATTAGGGGGAACGAGCAGTACTTC. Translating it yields CASSYIRGNEQYF.

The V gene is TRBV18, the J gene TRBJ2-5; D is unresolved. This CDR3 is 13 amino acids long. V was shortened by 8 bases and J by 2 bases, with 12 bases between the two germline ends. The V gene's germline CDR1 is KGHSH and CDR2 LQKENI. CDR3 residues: CASLLTQQETQYF. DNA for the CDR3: TGTGCCAGCCTACTCACCCAGCAAGAGACCCAGTACTTC.

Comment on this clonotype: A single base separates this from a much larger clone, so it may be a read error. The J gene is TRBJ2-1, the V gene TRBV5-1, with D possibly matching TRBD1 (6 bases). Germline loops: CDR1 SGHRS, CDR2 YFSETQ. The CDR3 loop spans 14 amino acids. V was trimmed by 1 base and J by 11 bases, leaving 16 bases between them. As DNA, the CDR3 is TGCGCCAGCAGCTTGCGGGACACTTCCTATAAGCAGTTCTTC. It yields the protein CASSLRDTSYKQFF.

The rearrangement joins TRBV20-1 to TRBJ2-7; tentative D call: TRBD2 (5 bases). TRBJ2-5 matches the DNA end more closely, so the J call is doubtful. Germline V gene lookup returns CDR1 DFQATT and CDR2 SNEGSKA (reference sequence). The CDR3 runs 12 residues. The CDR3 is CSAGLREETQYF. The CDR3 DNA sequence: TGCAGTGCCGGACTGAGGGAAGAGACCCAGTACTTC.

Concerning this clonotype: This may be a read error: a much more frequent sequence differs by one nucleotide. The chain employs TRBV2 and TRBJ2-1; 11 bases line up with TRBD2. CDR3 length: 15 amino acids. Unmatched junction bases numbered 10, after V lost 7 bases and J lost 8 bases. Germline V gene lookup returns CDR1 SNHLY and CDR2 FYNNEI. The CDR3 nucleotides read TGTGCCAGCACCTTCTATAGCGGGAGGGAAGATGAGCAGTTCTTC. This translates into CASTFYSGREDEQFF.

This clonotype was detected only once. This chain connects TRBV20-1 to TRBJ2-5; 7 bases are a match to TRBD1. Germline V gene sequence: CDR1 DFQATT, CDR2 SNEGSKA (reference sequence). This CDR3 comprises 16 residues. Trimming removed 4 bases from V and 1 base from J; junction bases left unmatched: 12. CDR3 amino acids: CSAKRSTGPPQETQYF. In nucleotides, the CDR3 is TGCAGTGCTAAGAGATCGACAGGGCCCCCCCAAGAGACCCAGTACTTC.

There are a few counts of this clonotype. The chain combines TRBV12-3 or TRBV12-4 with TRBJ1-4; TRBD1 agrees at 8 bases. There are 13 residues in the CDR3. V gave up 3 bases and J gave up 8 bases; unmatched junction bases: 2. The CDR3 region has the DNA TGTGCCAGCAGTTTCCAGGGGGCGGAAAAACTGTTTTTT. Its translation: CASSFQGAEKLFF.

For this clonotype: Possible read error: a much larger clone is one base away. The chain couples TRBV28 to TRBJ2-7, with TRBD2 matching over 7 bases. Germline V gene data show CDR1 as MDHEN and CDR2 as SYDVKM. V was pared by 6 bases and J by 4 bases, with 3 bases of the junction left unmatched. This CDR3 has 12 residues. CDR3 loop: CASRAGVYEQYF. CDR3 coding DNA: TGTGCCAGCAGGGCGGGAGTGTACGAGCAGTACTTC.

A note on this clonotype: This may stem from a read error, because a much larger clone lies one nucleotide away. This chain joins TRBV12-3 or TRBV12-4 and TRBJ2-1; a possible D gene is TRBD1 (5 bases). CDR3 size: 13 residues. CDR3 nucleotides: TGTGCCGGCAGGTTACGACAGCATTTTGGGCAGTTCTTC. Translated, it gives CAGRLRQHFGQFF.